What follows is one T cell receptor (beta chain) and its context. What it binds is unknown. The CDR3 is made up of 14 amino acids. The germline V gene encodes CDR1 SGHRS and CDR2 YFSETQ. Together with a sample-barcoded 5' primer, a J-beta primer mix was included in a second PCR lasting roughly 6 to 12 cycles. Tags on each cDNA molecule came from a template-switch adaptor with 12 random nucleotides. TCRdb reprocessed the 5' RACE reads via MiXCR and lists one record per CDR3 protein. This sample yields 950,000 to 1,200,000 distinct CDR3 sequences, of which around two fifths are seen a single time; about 12% belongs to the top ten. The sample originates from a study of blood T cells in healthy people across ages. Per sample, extraction of total RNA gave at least 5.5 micrograms in every case. The study's findings and limits: Long-lived donors had more naive CD4+ cells and higher diversity than aged donors. In the absence of known donor CMV status, changes in expanded clonotypes were possibly confounded.

The sequence was collected from a man aged 18 to 30 in good health. The chain has TRBV5-1 and TRBJ2-7, with D perhaps TRBD1 (5 bases). The J call is doubtful: the DNA matches TRBJ2-4 better. Sequenced: blood. The CDR3 sequence: CASSPPRDGDIQYF. In nucleotides, the CDR3 is TGCGCCAGCAGTCCCCCCAGGGATGGTGACATTCAGTACTTC.